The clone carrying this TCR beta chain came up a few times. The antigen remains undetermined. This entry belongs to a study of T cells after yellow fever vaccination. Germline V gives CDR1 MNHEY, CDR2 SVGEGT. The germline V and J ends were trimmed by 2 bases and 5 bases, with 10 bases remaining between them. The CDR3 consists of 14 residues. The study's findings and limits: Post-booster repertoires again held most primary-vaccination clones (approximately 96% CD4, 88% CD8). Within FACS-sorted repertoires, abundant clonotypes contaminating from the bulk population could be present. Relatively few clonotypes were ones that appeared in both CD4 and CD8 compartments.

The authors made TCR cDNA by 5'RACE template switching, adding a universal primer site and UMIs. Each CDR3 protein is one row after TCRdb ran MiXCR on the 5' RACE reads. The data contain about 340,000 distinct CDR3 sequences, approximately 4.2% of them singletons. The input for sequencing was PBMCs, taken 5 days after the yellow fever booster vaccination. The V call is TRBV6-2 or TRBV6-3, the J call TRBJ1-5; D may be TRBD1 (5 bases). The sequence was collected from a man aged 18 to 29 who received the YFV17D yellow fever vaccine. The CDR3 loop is CASSYGRGDQPQHF. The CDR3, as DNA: TGTGCCAGCAGTTACGGCCGGGGCGATCAGCCCCAGCATTTT.